Listed below are T cell receptor beta chains from one sample, sequenced in a study of Ad26.COV2.S vaccination and SARS-CoV-2 variants. Repertoires were generated with immunoSEQ multiplex PCR, while TCRdb's copy carries only in-frame clones and drops some. The table shows some 180,000 clones, with around nine tenths occurring only once. The sample here was peripheral blood, taken after recovery from COVID-19. The receptor set was obtained from a human donor who had recovered from COVID-19. CDR3s include the opening cysteine and the closing phenylalanine or tryptophan. A D gene is named only where the DNA matches it firmly. Size is omitted from some rows. Given values are once, few, many or a class for expanded clones.

>TRBJ1-2|13|NA|TRBV2|NA
TGTGCCAGCAGTGCCGGGTCCGCCTATGGCTACACCTTC
CASSAGSAYGYTF
>TRBJ1-2|13|NA|TRBV11-3|NA
TGTGCCAGCAGCTCCGCCCTAGGATATGGCTACACCTTC
CASSSALGYGYTF
>TRBJ2-1|15|NA|TRBV28|NA
TGTGCCAGCAGTGACGCAGGGGGCGGGAGCAATGAGCAGTTCTTC
CASSDAGGGSNEQFF
>TRBJ2-7|14|TRBD1|TRBV3-1/TRBV3-2|NA
TGTGCCAGCAGCCCGGAATGGACAGGGCGCGAGCAGTACTTC
CASSPEWTGREQYF
>TRBJ1-5|15|NA|TRBV9|NA
TGTGCCAGCAGCGTAGGAGAACTGATCAATCAGCCCCAGCATTTT
CASSVGELINQPQHF
>TRBJ2-5|13|NA|TRBV7-3|NA
TGTGCCAGCAGCTTAACTAGGGGGGAGACCCAGTACTTC
CASSLTRGETQYF
>TRBJ1-1|14|TRBD1|TRBV6-5|once
TGTGCCAGCTCGGGACAGACGGGCATAACTGAAGCTTTCTTT
CASSGQTGITEAFF
>TRBJ1-4|13|NA|TRBV7-8|NA
TGTGCCAGCAGCTTAGTGGTACCCGAAAAACTGTTTTTT
CASSLVVPEKLFF
>TRBJ1-5|15|TRBD1|TRBV9|NA
TGTGCCAGCAGTCGGGACAGTTATAGCAATCAGCCCCAGCATTTT
CASSRDSYSNQPQHF
>TRBJ1-2|13|NA|TRBV30|NA
TGTGCCCGGAAGGGCGGGCTCGACTATGGCTACACCTTC
CARKGGLDYGYTF
>TRBJ2-6|16|TRBD1|TRBV9|NA
TGTGCCAGCAGCGTAGGTGGGACAGCTGGGGCCAACGTCCTGACTTTC
CASSVGGTAGANVLTF
>TRBJ2-1|17|TRBD2|TRBV5-1|NA
TGCGCCAGCAGCCTTCTAGCGGGAGGGCCGGGATACAATGAGCAGTTCTTC
CASSLLAGGPGYNEQFF
>TRBJ2-3|15|NA|TRBV5-1|NA
TGCGCCAGCAGCTTGGCCCCGGGGGGCACAGATACGCAGTATTTT
CASSLAPGGTDTQYF
>TRBJ1-1|14|NA|TRBV20-1|NA
TGCAGTGCTAGTGGAGGCCGCTCGAACACTGAAGCTTTCTTT
CSASGGRSNTEAFF
>TRBJ1-4|16|NA|TRBV5-1|NA
TGCGCCAGCAGCCCTTTGGGAGGGGCAACTAATGAAAAACTGTTTTTT
CASSPLGGATNEKLFF
>TRBJ1-4|14|NA|TRBV9|few
TGTGCCAGCAGCGTATCGGGACTTAATGAAAAACTGTTTTTT
CASSVSGLNEKLFF
>TRBJ1-3|12|NA|TRBV6-2/TRBV6-3|NA
TGTGCCAGCAGCTCCTCTAGAAACACCATATATTTT
CASSSSRNTIYF
>TRBJ1-3|12|NA|TRBV2|NA
TGTGCCAGCAGTCCTAACAGAGTGACCATATATTTT
CASSPNRVTIYF